This entry lists 19 T cell receptor beta chains sequenced from one sample in a study of blood T cells in healthy people across ages (dated by TCRdb to 2013 to 2016). To prepare the library, 5' RACE was applied. Sequencing instrument: Illumina HiSeq 2500. The second PCR ran for roughly 7 to 11 cycles and used a J-beta primer mix along with a sample-barcoded 5' primer. TCRdb reprocessing: public reads trimmed at Q25 with fastp, clones called with MiXCR, in-frame beta chains kept. Under each unique CDR3 protein, matching rows form one entry showing the most common genes and DNA. The sample contains almost 1 million distinct CDR3 sequences, roughly half of them found a single time. Of the sample, about 20% is held by the ten largest clones. The sequenced material came from blood. Source of these receptors: a woman in her sixties or seventies in good health.

The chain uses TRBV6-2 or TRBV6-3 and TRBJ2-7; possible D gene TRBD2, 7 bases. CDR1 is MNHEY and CDR2 is SVGEGT in the germline V gene. V dropped 2 bases and J dropped 3 bases, with 17 bases sitting between them. The CDR3 sequence is 16 residues long. In nucleotides, the CDR3 is TGTGCCAGCAGTTACCCCGGGGGGCGGGGCGTCTACGAGCAGTACTTC. It encodes CASSYPGGRGVYEQYF.

V usage is TRBV20-1 and J usage is TRBJ1-2, with 10 bases aligning to TRBD1. V trimming: 3 bases; J trimming: 4 bases; junction bases outside the gene matches: 8. CDR3 length equals 15 residues. Germline assignment: CDR1 DFQATT and CDR2 SNEGSKA (reference sequence). CDR3 sequence reads: CSASRGQGVSYGYTF. The CDR3 bases are TGCAGTGCTAGTCGTGGACAGGGGGTGAGCTATGGCTACACCTTC.

V and J are TRBV29-1 and TRBJ2-7; TRBD2 matches at 7 bases. The CDR3 sequence is 11 residues long. CDR1 and CDR2 (germline): SQVTM, ANQGSEA. With 7 bases clipped from V and 5 bases from J, the junction kept 5 bases outside the gene matches. In nucleotides, the CDR3 is TGCAGCGCTGGGGAGGGGAACGAGCAGTACTTC. Translating it yields CSAGEGNEQYF.

The chain links TRBV20-1 to TRBJ2-5, with 14 bases identical to TRBD2. The CDR3 has 16 amino acids. After removal of 6 bases from V and 11 bases from J, the junction contained 17 bases not matched to a gene. Germline V CDR1 and CDR2: DFQATT, SNEGSKA (reference sequence). The CDR3 region is CSALGTSGRLYNEQYF. CDR3 DNA sequence: TGCAGTGCACTGGGGACTAGCGGGAGACTCTACAATGAGCAGTACTTC.

The chain combines TRBV7-9 with TRBJ2-7; D uncertain. This CDR3 is built from 17 residues. V shed 5 bases and J shed 0 bases, with 20 bases lying between them. Germline-derived CDR1 and CDR2 are SEHNR and FQNEAQ (reference sequence). CDR3 region: CASSPRRTTPASYEQYF. The CDR3 DNA is TGTGCCAGCAGCCCCCGGCGGACGACGCCGGCCTCCTACGAGCAGTACTTC.

Turning to this clonotype: A much larger clonotype is one base distant, so this may be a read error. The V gene is TRBV28, the J gene TRBJ2-3; D gene ambiguous. Germline lookup yields CDR1 MDHEN and CDR2 SYDVKM. The CDR3 runs 13 residues. Here the CDR3 reads CASSQWTVDTKYF. As DNA, the CDR3 is TGTGCCAGCAGCCAGTGGACGGTGGATACGAAGTATTTT.

The chain employs TRBV4-2 and TRBJ2-1; TRBD2 matches 9 bases. Germline-derived CDR1 and CDR2 are LGHNA and YNFKEQ. V lost 5 bases to trimming and J lost 6 bases; unmatched junction nucleotides: 11. The CDR3 has 16 residues. CDR3 in amino acids: CASSFRSSGRLNEQFF. The CDR3 region has the DNA TGTGCCAGCAGCTTTCGCTCGAGCGGGAGGCTCAATGAGCAGTTCTTC.

V and J are TRBV6-2 or TRBV6-3 and TRBJ2-1; the D gene is possibly TRBD2 (6 bases). CDR3 size: 16 residues. CDR1 MNHEY and CDR2 SVGEGT come from the germline V gene. V was trimmed by 4 bases and J by 0 bases, leaving 13 bases between them. The CDR3 DNA reads TGTGCCAGCAGTTCTCTAGCGCCGAGCTCCTACAATGAGCAGTTCTTC. Amino acids: CASSSLAPSSYNEQFF.

The rearrangement links TRBV5-1 to TRBJ2-2; D not certain. Trimming removed 3 bases at V and 4 bases at J, with 19 bases between. The CDR3 runs to 17 residues. The germline gives CDR1 SGHRS, CDR2 YFSETQ. The CDR3: CASSSFSSRAATGELFF. The CDR3 coding sequence is TGCGCCAGCAGCTCCTTCTCTTCTAGGGCGGCCACCGGGGAGCTGTTTTTT.

The chain is built from TRBV11-2 and TRBJ2-7; TRBD2 aligns across 7 bases. The end of the DNA aligns better with TRBJ2-4, so the J call may be wrong. Germline lookup yields CDR1 SGHAT and CDR2 FQNNGV. The CDR3 is 14 amino acids. CDR3 sequence reads: CASLPGGRENIQYF. CDR3 DNA sequence: TGTGCCAGCCTGCCGGGGGGTAGAGAAAACATTCAGTACTTC.

This chain joins TRBV7-9 and TRBJ1-4; D possibly corresponds to TRBD1 (5 bases). Trimming pared 3 bases from V and 5 bases from J, leaving 13 bases between. The germline CDR1 and CDR2 sequences are SEHNR and FQNEAQ (reference sequence). This CDR3 contains 15 residues. The CDR3 nucleotides read TGTGCCAGCAGCTTCTCAGGGAGTATGAATGAAAAACTGTTTTTT. It codes for CASSFSGSMNEKLFF.

The V call is TRBV12-3 or TRBV12-4, the J call TRBJ1-4; TRBD1 aligns across 7 bases. The CDR3 length is 15 residues. With V trimmed by 6 bases and J by 0 bases, 4 bases remained unmatched. The DNA for the CDR3 is TGTGCCAGCAGACCAGGGACAGCAACTAATGAAAAACTGTTTTTT. This codes for CASRPGTATNEKLFF.

The chain uses TRBV6-1 and TRBJ2-7; 7 positions agree with TRBD1. CDR1 is MNHNS and CDR2 is SASEGT in the germline V gene. V gave up 8 bases and J gave up 7 bases; unmatched junction bases: 8. The CDR3 length is 12 residues. CDR3 residues: CASRTGVGEQYF. In DNA, the CDR3 is TGTGCCAGCCGGACAGGAGTTGGGGAGCAGTACTTC.

The chain couples TRBV29-1 to TRBJ1-1; 9 bases are a match to TRBD1. V shed 7 bases, J shed 7 bases, and the junction held 4 bases outside the gene matches. The CDR3 extends over 11 amino acids. Germline CDR1 is SQVTM and CDR2 is ANQGSEA. The DNA of the CDR3 is TGCAGCGCGGACAGGGGTAGTGAAGCTTTCTTT. Its translation is CSADRGSEAFF.

The CDR3: CASSPQLFGNQPQHF. DNA of the CDR3: TGCGCCAGCAGCCCTCAGCTGTTTGGCAATCAGCCCCAGCATTTT. The chain uses TRBV4-1 and TRBJ1-5; no definite D call. Germline CDR1 is MGHRA and CDR2 is YSYEKL. V was cut by 4 bases and J by 2 bases, with 12 bases left in between. The length of the CDR3 is 15 residues.

The CDR3 region is CASSQLLAGGNEQFF. The CDR3 DNA is TGCGCCAGCAGCCAACTACTAGCGGGAGGGAATGAGCAGTTCTTC. The V call is TRBV4-3, the J call TRBJ2-1; 13 bases map to TRBD2. CDR1 and CDR2 from the germline V gene are LGHNA and YSLEER. J lost 7 bases, V lost 2 bases, and 2 bases had no gene match. The CDR3 is 15 residues long.

This sequence joins TRBV18 and TRBJ1-2; possible D gene TRBD1, 5 bases. V lost 3 bases, J lost 4 bases, and 15 bases lay in between. Germline V gene data show CDR1 as KGHSH and CDR2 as LQKENI. CDR3 size: 15 residues. CDR3 bases: TGTGCCAGCTCACCGAGTGGGGGGAAGGCCTATGGCTACACCTTC. Protein: CASSPSGGKAYGYTF.

This clonotype was seen a handful of times. The chain links TRBV7-2 to TRBJ2-7; TRBD2 matches 9 bases. The length of the CDR3 is 14 residues. Germline V lookup: CDR1 SGHTA, CDR2 FQGNSA. With V trimmed by 3 bases and J by 7 bases, 7 bases remained unmatched. The CDR3 sequence is CASSFAGTSPEQYF. The DNA of the CDR3 is TGTGCCAGCAGCTTTGCCGGGACTAGCCCGGAGCAGTACTTC.

The chain has TRBV21-1 and TRBJ1-1. TRBV21-1 corresponds to a pseudogene. The CDR3 loop spans 14 amino acids. CDR3 bases: TGTGCCAGCAGCAAAGTTGGCACCCACACTGAAGCTTTCTTT. Amino acid sequence: CASSKVGTHTEAFF.